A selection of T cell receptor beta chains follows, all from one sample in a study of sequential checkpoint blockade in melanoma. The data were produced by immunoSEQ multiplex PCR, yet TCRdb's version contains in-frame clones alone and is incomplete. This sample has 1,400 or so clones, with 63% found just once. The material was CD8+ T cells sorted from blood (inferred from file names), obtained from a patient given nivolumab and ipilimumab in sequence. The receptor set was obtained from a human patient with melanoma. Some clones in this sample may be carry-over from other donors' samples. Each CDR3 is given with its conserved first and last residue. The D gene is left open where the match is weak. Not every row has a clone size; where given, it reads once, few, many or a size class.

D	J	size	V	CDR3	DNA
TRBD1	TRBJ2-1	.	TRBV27	CASSQRTGRHEQFF	TGTGCCAGCAGTCAACGGACAGGGCGGCATGAGCAGTTCTTC
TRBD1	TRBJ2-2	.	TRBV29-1	CSASGQGANTGELFF	TGCAGCGCTTCCGGACAGGGGGCGAACACCGGGGAGCTGTTTTTT
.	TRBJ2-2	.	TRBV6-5	CASSRGTGELFF	TGTGCCAGCAGTCGGGGGACCGGGGAGCTGTTTTTT
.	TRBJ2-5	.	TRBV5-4	CASSTGTLFQETQYF	TGTGCCAGCAGCACCGGGACACTATTCCAAGAGACCCAGTACTTC
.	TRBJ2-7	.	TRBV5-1	CASSPDSYEQYF	TGCGCCAGCAGCCCAGACAGTTACGAGCAGTACTTC
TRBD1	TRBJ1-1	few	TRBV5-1	CASSPGGLTEAFF	TGCGCCAGCAGCCCAGGGGGCCTCACTGAAGCTTTCTTT
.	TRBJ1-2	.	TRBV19	CASSPAYEDGYTF	TGTGCCAGTAGCCCAGCGTACGAAGATGGCTACACCTTC
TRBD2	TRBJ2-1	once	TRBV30	CAWSVGLATNEQFF	TGTGCCTGGAGTGTGGGACTAGCGACCAATGAGCAGTTCTTC
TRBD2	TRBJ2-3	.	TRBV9	CASSVGGGPADTQYF	TGTGCCAGCAGCGTGGGCGGGGGGCCGGCAGATACGCAGTATTTT
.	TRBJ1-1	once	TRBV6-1	CASSDLPILNTEAFF	TGTGCCAGCAGTGACCTACCCATTCTGAACACTGAAGCTTTCTTT
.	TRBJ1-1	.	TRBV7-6	CASSPGRDTEAFF	TGTGCCAGCAGCCCAGGAAGAGATACTGAAGCTTTCTTT
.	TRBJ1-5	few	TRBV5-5	CASSLLSGYNQPQHF	TGTGCCAGCAGCTTGTTGTCCGGGTATAATCAGCCCCAGCATTTT
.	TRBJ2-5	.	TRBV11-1	CASSRMDNQETQYF	TGTGCCAGCAGCAGAATGGACAACCAAGAGACCCAGTACTTC
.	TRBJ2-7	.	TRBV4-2	CASSQEADGYEQYF	TGTGCCAGCAGCCAAGAAGCGGATGGCTACGAGCAGTACTTC
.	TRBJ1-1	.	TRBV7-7	CASSPRGEENTEAFF	TGTGCCAGCAGCCCCCGGGGGGAGGAGAACACTGAAGCTTTCTTT
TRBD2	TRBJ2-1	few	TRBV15	CATRDNPAGGLNEQFF	TGTGCCACCAGGGACAACCCAGCGGGGGGGCTAAATGAGCAGTTCTTC
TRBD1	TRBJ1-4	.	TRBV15	CATSLGTGAVGKLFF	TGTGCCACTTCGCTGGGGACAGGGGCTGTAGGAAAACTGTTTTTT
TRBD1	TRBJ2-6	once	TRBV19	CASRLARTGDGANVLTF	TGTGCCAGTAGATTGGCCCGGACAGGGGATGGGGCCAACGTCCTGACTTTC
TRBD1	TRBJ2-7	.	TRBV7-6	CASSPGTGPSYEQYF	TGTGCCAGCAGTCCCGGGACAGGCCCCTCCTACGAGCAGTACTTC
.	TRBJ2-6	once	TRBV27	CASSWVGAGANVLTF	TGTGCCAGCAGTTGGGTGGGGGCGGGGGCCAACGTCCTGACTTTC
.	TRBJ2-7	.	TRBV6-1	CASSGRGASYEQYF	TGTGCCAGCAGTGGCAGGGGGGCCTCCTACGAGCAGTACTTC
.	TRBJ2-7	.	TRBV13	CASSLIGESYEQYF	TGTGCCAGCAGCTTAATCGGGGAGTCCTACGAGCAGTACTTC
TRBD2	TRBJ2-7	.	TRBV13	CASSSVAGSYEQYF	TGTGCCAGCAGCTCCGTAGCGGGATCCTACGAGCAGTACTTC
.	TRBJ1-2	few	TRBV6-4	CASSEGSNYGYTF	TGTGCCAGCAGTGAGGGCTCTAACTATGGCTACACCTTC
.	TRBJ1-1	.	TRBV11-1	CASSRPTQGEAFF	TGTGCCAGCAGCCGCCCTACGCAGGGTGAAGCTTTCTTT
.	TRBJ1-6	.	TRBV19	CASRRTADNSPLHF	TGTGCCAGTAGGAGGACAGCCGATAATTCACCCCTCCACTTT
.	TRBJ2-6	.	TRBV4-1	CASSQGRGLGANVLTF	TGCGCCAGCAGCCAAGGACGAGGGCTTGGGGCCAACGTCCTGACTTTC
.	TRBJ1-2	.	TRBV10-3	CAISDGGFGYTF	TGTGCCATCAGTGATGGGGGGTTTGGCTACACCTTC
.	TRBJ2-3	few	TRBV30	CAWSRNGELTDTQYF	TGTGCCTGGAGTAGGAACGGGGAACTCACAGATACGCAGTATTTT
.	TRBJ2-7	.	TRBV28	CASSLSGAYEQYF	TGTGCCAGCAGTTTGTCGGGGGCCTACGAGCAGTACTTC
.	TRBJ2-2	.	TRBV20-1	CSARGVGELFF	TGCAGTGCTAGAGGCGTGGGGGAGCTGTTTTTT
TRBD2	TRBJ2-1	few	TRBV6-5	CASSWGGGGNEQFF	TGTGCCAGCAGTTGGGGCGGGGGGGGCAATGAGCAGTTCTTC
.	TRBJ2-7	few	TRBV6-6	CASRMQGGLAYEQYF	TGTGCCAGCAGAATGCAGGGGGGCCTAGCCTACGAGCAGTACTTC
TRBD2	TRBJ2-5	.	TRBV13	CASRHRGGEKTQYF	TGTGCCAGCAGGCATCGCGGGGGTGAGAAGACCCAGTACTTC
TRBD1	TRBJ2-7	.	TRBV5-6	CASSLGQGWEQYF	TGTGCCAGCAGCTTGGGACAGGGATGGGAGCAGTACTTC
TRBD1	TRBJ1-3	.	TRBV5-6	CASSWGTGGPGNTIYF	TGTGCCAGCAGCTGGGGTACAGGGGGCCCCGGAAACACCATATATTTT
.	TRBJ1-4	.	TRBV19	CASSRRDTRNEKLFF	TGTGCCAGTAGTCGCCGGGACACCCGTAATGAAAAACTGTTTTTT
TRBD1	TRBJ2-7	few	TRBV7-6	CASSLTGGYEQYF	TGTGCCAGCAGCTTGACAGGGGGGTACGAGCAGTACTTC
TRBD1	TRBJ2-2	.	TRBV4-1	CASSQVAGGTGELFF	TGCGCCAGCAGCCAAGTGGCAGGGGGCACCGGGGAGCTGTTTTTT
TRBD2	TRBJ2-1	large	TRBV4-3	CASSQGPAGYNEQFF	TGCGCCAGCAGCCAAGGCCCAGCGGGGTACAATGAGCAGTTCTTC
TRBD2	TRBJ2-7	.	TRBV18	CASSPPRGVEQYF	TGTGCCAGCTCACCACCTCGGGGGGTCGAGCAGTACTTC
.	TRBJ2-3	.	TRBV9	CASSVEAQRPSTDTQYF	TGTGCCAGCAGCGTAGAAGCCCAGCGGCCCAGCACAGATACGCAGTATTTT
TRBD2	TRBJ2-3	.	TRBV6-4	CASSDTSGGADTQYF	TGTGCCAGCAGTGACACTAGCGGGGGGGCAGATACGCAGTATTTT
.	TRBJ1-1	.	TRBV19	CASSPDMNTEAFF	TGTGCCAGTAGTCCAGACATGAACACTGAAGCTTTCTTT
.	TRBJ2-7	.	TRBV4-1	CASSQEFGGYEQYF	TGCGCCAGCAGCCAAGAATTCGGGGGCTACGAGCAGTACTTC
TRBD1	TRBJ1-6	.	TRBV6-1	CASSELPRPGGYFNSPLHF	TGTGCCAGCAGTGAACTCCCAAGGCCAGGGGGTTATTTTAATTCACCCCTCCACTTT
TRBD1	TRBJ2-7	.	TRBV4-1	CASSPQGTGPYEQYF	TGCGCCAGCAGCCCACAGGGGACGGGACCCTACGAGCAGTACTTC
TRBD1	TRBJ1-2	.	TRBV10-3	CASSPTTGTGTYGYTF	TGTGCCAGCAGTCCCACCACCGGGACAGGGACCTATGGCTACACCTTC
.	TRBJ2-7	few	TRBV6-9	CASRMQGGLAYEQYF	TGTGCCAGCAGAATGCAGGGGGGCCTAGCCTACGAGCAGTACTTC